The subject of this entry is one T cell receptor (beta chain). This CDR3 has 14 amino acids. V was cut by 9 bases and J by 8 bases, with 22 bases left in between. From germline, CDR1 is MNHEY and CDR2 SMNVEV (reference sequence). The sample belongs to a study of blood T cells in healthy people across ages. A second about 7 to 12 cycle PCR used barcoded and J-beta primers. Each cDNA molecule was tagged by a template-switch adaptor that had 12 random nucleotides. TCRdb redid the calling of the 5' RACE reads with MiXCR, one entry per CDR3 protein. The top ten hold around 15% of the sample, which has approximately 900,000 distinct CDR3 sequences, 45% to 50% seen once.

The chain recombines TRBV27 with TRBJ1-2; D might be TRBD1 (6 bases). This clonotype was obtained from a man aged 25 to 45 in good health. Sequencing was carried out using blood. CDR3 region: CARCNALQGDGYTF. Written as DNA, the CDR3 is TGTGCCAGATGCAACGCACTACAGGGCGACGGCTACACCTTC.